Shown below are 29 T cell receptor beta chains from a single sample sequenced in a study of CD8+ T cells in alopecia areata. Extraction and reverse transcription of RNA yielded cDNA as the sequencing template. This table comes from immunoSEQ multiplex PCR, and its TCRdb copy is limited to in-frame clones, with some not included. This sample yields fewer than 350,000 clones, of which over 45% are seen a single time; approximately 1.8% belongs to the top ten. Sample treatment: oral pan-JAK inhibitor, 5-10 mg twice daily. This specimen was CD4+ T cells sorted from blood, taken at week 24, from a patient treated with tofacitinib. The receptor set was obtained from a human donor with alopecia areata.

The rearrangement joins TRBV7-2 to TRBJ2-2; D not certain. V was cut by 4 bases and J by 0 bases, with 12 bases left in between. The CDR3 consists of 16 residues. The germline gives CDR1 SGHTA, CDR2 FQGNSA. CDR3 DNA sequence: TGTGCCAGCAGCTACCAGGCGTATACGAACACCGGGGAGCTGTTTTTT. As protein: CASSYQAYTNTGELFF.

The rearrangement joins TRBV5-1 to TRBJ1-1; 11 nucleotides line up with TRBD1. Germline CDR1 and CDR2: SGHRS and YFSETQ. This CDR3 region has 16 residues. The V and J ends lost 3 bases and 1 base, in that order; junction bases with no gene match: 5. CDR3: CASSSDGQGANTEAFF. Written as DNA, the CDR3 is TGCGCCAGCAGCTCGGATGGACAGGGGGCGAACACTGAAGCTTTCTTT.

The table lists this clone with a count of one. The genes are TRBV29-1 and TRBJ1-1; D is unresolved. Germline assignment: CDR1 SQVTM and CDR2 ANQGSEA. CDR3 length equals 12 residues. V shed 3 bases and J shed 3 bases, with 8 bases lying between them. This CDR3 reads CSVDLGYTEAFF. The CDR3 nucleotides are TGCAGCGTTGACTTGGGTTACACTGAAGCTTTCTTT. Full variable domain (remainder filled in from reference TRBV29-1 and TRBJ1-1): SAVISQKPSRDICQRGTSLTIQCQVDSQVTMMFWYRQQPGQSLTLIATANQGSEATYESGFVIDKFPISRPNLTFSTLTVSNMSPEDSSIYLCSVDLGYTEAFFGQGTRLTVV.

The V and J genes are TRBV4-3 and TRBJ2-5; TRBD2 aligns across 10 bases. Germline CDR1 reads LGHNA; CDR2 reads YSLEER. V shed 1 base, J shed 4 bases, and the junction held 6 bases outside the gene matches. This CDR3 contains 16 residues. In DNA form, the CDR3 reads TGCGCCAGCAGCCAAGGGGCCAGCGGGGGGGCAGAGACCCAGTACTTC. Translated: CASSQGASGGAETQYF.

The rearrangement links TRBV30 to TRBJ1-1, with 9 bases identical to TRBD1. The CDR3 contains 12 residues. V was clipped by 7 bases and J by 11 bases; unmatched bases: 11. The germline V gene has CDR1 GTSNPN and CDR2 SVGIG (reference sequence). CDR3 in amino acids: CALDRGGEVAFF. CDR3 DNA: TGTGCCTTGGACAGGGGAGGAGAAGTGGCTTTCTTT.

The rearrangement uses TRBV30 and TRBJ2-3; D may be TRBD1 (5 bases). V was shortened by 1 base and J by 10 bases, with 15 bases between the two germline ends. Germline CDR1 is GTSNPN and CDR2 is SVGIG (reference sequence). This CDR3 has 13 amino acids. The CDR3 region is CAWSAHTDNSQYF. The CDR3 DNA is TGTGCCTGGAGTGCCCATACGGACAACTCGCAGTATTTT.

This chain links TRBV29-1 with TRBJ2-1; perhaps TRBD1 as D (6 bases). Germline CDR1 and CDR2: SQVTM and ANQGSEA. The V end lost 5 bases, the J end lost 2 bases, and 16 bases lay between the germline ends. The CDR3 is 15 residues long. This chain's CDR3 is CSVSGQGYTYNEQFF. The CDR3 DNA reads as TGCAGCGTTTCTGGGCAGGGGTACACCTACAATGAGCAGTTCTTC.

The rearrangement joins TRBV30 to TRBJ2-7, with D unclear. The ends were cut back, 2 bases at V and 2 bases at J, with 10 bases in the middle. Germline V gene data show CDR1 as GTSNPN and CDR2 as SVGIG (reference sequence). This CDR3 has 13 amino acids. CDR3 amino acids: CAWSRATPYEQYF. As DNA, the CDR3 is TGTGCCTGGAGTCGGGCTACTCCCTACGAGCAGTACTTC.

V and J are TRBV19 and TRBJ2-2; D unclear. Between the trimmed V and J ends, which lost 6 bases and 6 bases, there was a span of 14 bases. The CDR3 length is 14 residues. The germline CDR1 and CDR2 sequences are LNHDA and SQIVND (reference sequence). CDR3 sequence reads: CASSSGGVSGELFF. Here the CDR3 DNA reads TGTGCCAGTAGCTCTGGTGGGGTGTCCGGGGAGCTGTTTTTT.

This clone was recorded only once. This rearrangement joins TRBV11-2 to TRBJ2-3, with D unresolved. The CDR3 spans 13 residues. The germline V and J ends were trimmed by 5 bases and 4 bases, with 10 bases remaining between them. The germline V gene has CDR1 SGHAT and CDR2 FQNNGV. CDR3 sequence: CASSPFQADTQYF. The CDR3 nucleotides read TGTGCCAGCAGCCCTTTTCAGGCAGATACGCAGTATTTT.

In the case of this clone: At the DNA level, this CDR3 is encoded by other sequences in the same sample as well. The chain has TRBV4-2 and TRBJ2-1; D not resolved. V lost 0 bases and J lost 4, with 7 bases in between. This CDR3 is built from 14 residues. Germline V CDR1 and CDR2: LGHNA, YNFKEQ. The DNA for the CDR3 is TGTGCCAGCAGCCAAGATCGTGGGTACAATGAGCAGTTCTTC. Translated, it gives CASSQDRGYNEQFF.

The chain is built from TRBV7-9 and TRBJ2-7, with a possible D match to TRBD1 (6 bases). Trimming removed 4 bases at V and 0 bases at J, with 13 bases between. The CDR3 covers 15 residues. Germline assignment: CDR1 SEHNR and CDR2 FQNEAQ (reference sequence). CDR3 sequence: CASSSLTGSSYEQYF. The CDR3 nucleotides are TGTGCCAGCAGCTCTTTGACAGGTAGCTCCTACGAGCAGTACTTC.

This clone turned up a few times. The chain uses TRBV5-1 and TRBJ1-2; D uncertain. CDR1 is SGHRS, CDR2 YFSETQ, per germline. V dropped 2 bases and J dropped 4 bases, with 9 bases sitting between them. The CDR3 runs 13 residues. CDR3 region: CASSLGDPYGYTF. DNA for the CDR3: TGCGCCAGCAGCTTAGGAGACCCCTATGGCTACACCTTC.

This clone was counted ten times or more. The chain couples TRBV29-1 to TRBJ2-5, with D perhaps TRBD2 (6 bases). Germline V gene lookup returns CDR1 SQVTM and CDR2 ANQGSEA. V was pared by 6 bases and J by 2 bases, with 22 bases between. This CDR3 spans 16 amino acids. CDR3 DNA sequence: TGCAGCGTCCAACCTTTTCCCGGACTACTTCAAGAGACCCAGTACTTC. As protein: CSVQPFPGLLQETQYF.

CDR3 sequence reads: CASGRTDNYGYTF. CDR3 bases: TGTGCCAGCGGACGGACGGATAACTATGGCTACACCTTC. The chain joins TRBV2 to TRBJ1-2; D gene unclear. There are 13 residues in the CDR3. The germline V and J ends were trimmed by 8 bases and 1 base, with 11 bases remaining between them. Germline CDR1 and CDR2: SNHLY and FYNNEI.

The chain recombines TRBV30 with TRBJ2-5, with D possibly matching TRBD2 (5 bases). The V end was cut by 4 bases, the J end by 4 bases, with 13 bases between. CDR3 length: 13 amino acids. The germline V gene has CDR1 GTSNPN and CDR2 SVGIG (reference sequence). The CDR3 sequence is CAWKGSRGETQYF. In DNA, the CDR3 is TGTGCCTGGAAAGGCTCCCGGGGAGAGACCCAGTACTTC. Based on the CDR3 plus reference TRBV30 and TRBJ2-5, the full variable domain is SQTIHQWPATLVQPVGSPLSLECTVEGTSNPNLYWYRQAAGRGLQLLFYSVGIGQISSEVPQNLSASRPQDRQFILSSKKLLLSDSGFYLCAWKGSRGETQYFGPGTRLLVL.

The genes are TRBV13 and TRBJ1-1, with D perhaps TRBD1 (5 bases). The germline V gene has CDR1 PRHDT and CDR2 FYEKMQ (reference sequence). The CDR3 consists of 14 residues. Trimming left V 5 bases short and J 6 bases short, with 16 bases between. The CDR3 DNA follows: TGTGCCAGCAGCCCCGACAGAAGGAGGCCTGAAGCTTTCTTT. This gives the protein CASSPDRRRPEAFF.

This chain uses TRBV7-2 with TRBJ2-7; the match to TRBD2 covers 7 bases. This CDR3 is 14 amino acids long. CDR1 and CDR2 (germline): SGHTA, FQGNSA. J was trimmed by 4 bases and V by 6 bases; bases with no gene match: 9. CDR3 DNA sequence: TGTGCCAGCAGTTTTAGACTAGCTAGTTACGAGCAGTACTTC. Amino acid sequence: CASSFRLASYEQYF.

The rearrangement links TRBV5-1 to TRBJ1-2; 8 bases align to TRBD1. This CDR3 spans 14 amino acids. Germline V gene data show CDR1 as SGHRS and CDR2 as YFSETQ. The trim removed 4 bases at V and 6 bases at J, leaving 8 bases unmatched. The CDR3 sequence: CASSPDRAKNGYTF. CDR3 DNA sequence: TGCGCCAGCAGCCCGGACAGGGCCAAGAATGGCTACACCTTC. Full variable domain (missing parts from reference TRBV5-1 and TRBJ1-2): KAGVTQTPRYLIKTRGQQVTLSCSPISGHRSVSWYQQTPGQGLQFLFEYFSETQRNKGNFPGRFSGRQFSNSRSEMNVSTLELGDSALYLCASSPDRAKNGYTFGSGTRLTVV.

This chain links TRBV4-2 with TRBJ2-1; no firm D call. Germline V lookup: CDR1 LGHNA, CDR2 YNFKEQ. This CDR3 has 15 residues. V gave up 5 bases and J gave up 0 bases, with 11 bases separating them. DNA for the CDR3: TGTGCCAGCAGCTTATCCAGTTTCTCCTACAATGAGCAGTTCTTC. It encodes CASSLSSFSYNEQFF.

This clone was seen only once. The rearrangement joins TRBV5-6 to TRBJ1-1; D call uncertain. CDR3 length: 14 residues. Trimming left V 1 base short and J 3 bases short, with 10 bases between. From germline, CDR1 is SGHDT and CDR2 YYEEEE. CDR3 sequence (DNA): TGTGCCAGCAGCTTGTTGGACGGGTACACTGAAGCTTTCTTT. Protein sequence: CASSLLDGYTEAFF.

This sequence joins TRBV29-1 and TRBJ1-2, with D unclear. The CDR3 length is 13 residues. V gave up 1 base and J gave up 5 bases, with 11 bases separating them. Germline V gene data show CDR1 as SQVTM and CDR2 as ANQGSEA. The DNA for the CDR3 is TGCAGCGTTGAAGTAGTAGCGGGGTATGGCTACACCTTC. Amino acids: CSVEVVAGYGYTF. Full variable domain (outside the CDR3, taken from reference TRBV29-1 and TRBJ1-2): SAVISQKPSRDICQRGTSLTIQCQVDSQVTMMFWYRQQPGQSLTLIATANQGSEATYESGFVIDKFPISRPNLTFSTLTVSNMSPEDSSIYLCSVEVVAGYGYTFGSGTRLTVV.

In nucleotides, the CDR3 is TGTGCCAGCAGTGATCGGACTAGCGGTAAAGGAGATACGCAGTATTTT. Its protein is CASSDRTSGKGDTQYF. V gene TRBV2 combines with J gene TRBJ2-3, with 10 bases that match TRBD2. Germline-derived CDR1 and CDR2 are SNHLY and FYNNEI. Trimming removed 3 bases from V and 5 bases from J; junction bases left unmatched: 8. The length of the CDR3 is 16 residues. The whole variable domain, filled in from reference TRBV2 and TRBJ2-3, reads EPEVTQTPSHQVTQMGQEVILRCVPISNHLYFYWYRQILGQKVEFLVSFYNNEISEKSEIFDDQFSVERPDGSNFTLKIRSTKLEDSAMYFCASSDRTSGKGDTQYFGPGTRLTVL.

This clone showed up just a few times. The CDR3 reads CASSFSYGYTF. In nucleotides, the CDR3 is TGTGCCAGCAGCTTCAGCTATGGCTACACCTTC. This chain uses TRBV7-9 with TRBJ1-2; D not resolved. Trimming took off 3 bases at V and 4 bases at J, with 3 bases between the two ends. Germline CDR1 reads SEHNR; CDR2 reads FQNEAQ (reference sequence). The CDR3 contains 11 residues.

As to this clone: Other DNA sequences in this specimen translate into the identical CDR3. The chain has TRBV30 and TRBJ1-1; D not certain. This CDR3 spans 13 amino acids. Trimming removed 2 bases from V and 1 base from J, with 8 bases in between. Germline loops: CDR1 GTSNPN, CDR2 SVGIG (reference sequence). The CDR3 DNA reads as TGTGCCTGGAGTCGGCAACCGAACACTGAAGCTTTCTTT. This sequence encodes CAWSRQPNTEAFF.

The rearrangement joins TRBV6-5 to TRBJ1-2; D is undetermined. The CDR3 spans 13 residues. V dropped 2 bases and J dropped 2 bases, with 6 bases sitting between them. Germline-derived CDR1 and CDR2 are MNHEY and SVGAGI. The DNA of the CDR3 is TGTGCCAGCAGTTACCAGGCAAACTATGGCTACACCTTC. Encoded protein: CASSYQANYGYTF.

The chain combines TRBV7-2 with TRBJ2-1; D ambiguous. The CDR3 consists of 13 residues. Germline V gene data show CDR1 as SGHTA and CDR2 as FQGNSA. The V gene lost 5 bases and the J gene lost 5 bases, with 10 bases spanning the gap. Here the CDR3 DNA reads TGTGCCAGCAGCGTAGTATTGGACAATGAGCAGTTCTTC. Protein: CASSVVLDNEQFF.

The chain recombines TRBV9 with TRBJ1-2; D remains ambiguous. Looked up from germline, CDR1 is SGDLS and CDR2 is YYNGEE. The length of the CDR3 is 14 residues. Trimming cost V 0 bases and J 5 bases, with 11 bases left between them. CDR3 sequence (DNA): TGTGCCAGCAGCGTAGCTTACGACGAATATGGCTACACCTTC. Amino acids: CASSVAYDEYGYTF. Variable domain in full (rest from reference TRBV9 and TRBJ1-2): DSGVTQTPKHLITATGQRVTLRCSPRSGDLSVYWYQQSLDQGLQFLIQYYNGEERAKGNILERFSAQQFPDLHSELNLSSLELGDSALYFCASSVAYDEYGYTFGSGTRLTVV.

The sample holds many counts of this clone. V and J are TRBV5-6 and TRBJ2-5; no definite D call. The CDR3 has 11 residues. Trimming removed 5 bases from V and 4 bases from J, with 6 bases in between. Germline CDR1 reads SGHDT; CDR2 reads YYEEEE. CDR3 sequence: CASSSRETQYF. The CDR3 coding sequence is TGTGCCAGCAGTTCCCGAGAGACCCAGTACTTC.